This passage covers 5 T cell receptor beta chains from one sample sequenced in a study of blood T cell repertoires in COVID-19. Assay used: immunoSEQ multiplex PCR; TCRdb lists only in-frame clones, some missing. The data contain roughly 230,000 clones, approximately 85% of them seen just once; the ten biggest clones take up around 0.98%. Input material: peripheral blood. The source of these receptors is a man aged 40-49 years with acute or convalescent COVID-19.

In DNA form, the CDR3 reads TGTGCCAGCAGCCCAGGGTCCTCCTACAATGAGCAGTTCTTC. Protein: CASSPGSSYNEQFF. The rearrangement links TRBV7-9 to TRBJ2-1; D possibly corresponds to TRBD1 (5 bases). The CDR3 is made up of 14 amino acids. Germline CDR1 is SEHNR and CDR2 is FQNEAQ (reference sequence). Trimming removed 5 bases from V and 0 bases from J, with 8 bases in between. Together with reference TRBV7-9 and TRBJ2-1, the CDR3 gives the full variable domain: DTGVSQNPRHKITKRGQNVTFRCDPISEHNRLYWYRQTLGQGPEFLTYFQNEAQLEKSRLLSDRFSAERPKGSFSTLEIQRTEQGDSAMYLCASSPGSSYNEQFFGPGTRLTVL.

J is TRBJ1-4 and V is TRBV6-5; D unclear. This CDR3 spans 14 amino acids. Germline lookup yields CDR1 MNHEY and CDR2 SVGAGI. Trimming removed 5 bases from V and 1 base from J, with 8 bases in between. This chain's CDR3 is CASSPTETNEKLFF. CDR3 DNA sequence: TGTGCCAGCAGTCCTACAGAAACTAATGAAAAACTGTTTTTT.

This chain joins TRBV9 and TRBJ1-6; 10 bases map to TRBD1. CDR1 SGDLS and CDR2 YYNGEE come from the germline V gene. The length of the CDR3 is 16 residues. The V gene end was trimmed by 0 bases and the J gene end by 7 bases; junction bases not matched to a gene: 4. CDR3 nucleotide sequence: TGTGCCAGCAGCGTAGGACAGGGGGCTTACAATTCACCCCTCCACTTT. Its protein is CASSVGQGAYNSPLHF.

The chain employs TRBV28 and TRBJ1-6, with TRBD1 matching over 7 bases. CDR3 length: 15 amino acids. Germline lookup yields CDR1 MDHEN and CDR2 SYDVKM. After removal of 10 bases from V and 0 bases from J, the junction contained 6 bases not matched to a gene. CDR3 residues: CATRDSSSYNSPLHF. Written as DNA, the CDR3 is TGTGCCACCCGGGACAGTAGCTCCTATAATTCACCCCTCCACTTT.

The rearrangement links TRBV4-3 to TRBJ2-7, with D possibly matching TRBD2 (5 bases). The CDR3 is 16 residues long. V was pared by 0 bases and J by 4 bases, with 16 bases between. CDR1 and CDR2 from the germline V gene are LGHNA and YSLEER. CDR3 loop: CASSQDRTVGGYEQYF. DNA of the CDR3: TGCGCCAGCAGCCAAGATAGAACAGTAGGAGGATACGAGCAGTACTTC.